One and the same sample provided the 2 T cell receptor beta chains below, sequenced in a study of CD8+ T cells in alopecia areata. Following RNA extraction, reverse transcription yielded cDNA that acted as the sequencing template. Data came from immunoSEQ multiplex PCR; TCRdb stores just in-frame clones and leaves some out. The table includes about 130,000 clones, approximately 49% detected once. Source: CD8+ T cells sorted from blood, taken at week 0. These receptor sequences come from a human donor with alopecia areata.

This clone was detected only a few times. This sample also contains other DNA sequences that code for the same CDR3. This sequence joins TRBV5-6 and TRBJ1-1, with D unresolved. V was shortened by 0 bases and J by 4 bases, with 1 base between the two germline ends. This CDR3 is 11 amino acids long. CDR1 and CDR2 (germline): SGHDT, YYEEEE. The CDR3 DNA is TGTGCCAGCAGCTTGGGCACTGAAGCTTTCTTT. Its translation is CASSLGTEAFF.

This clone has just a few counts. V usage is TRBV5-6 and J usage is TRBJ2-7; D is unresolved. The germline V gene encodes CDR1 SGHDT and CDR2 YYEEEE. This CDR3 has 12 amino acids. V lost 3 bases and J 7 bases, leaving 11 bases between the germline ends. CDR3 protein: CASSSQELEQYF. The CDR3 bases are TGTGCCAGCAGCTCTCAGGAACTGGAGCAGTACTTC.